What follows are 19 T cell receptor beta chains derived from one specimen sequenced in a study of blood T cells in healthy people across ages (dated by TCRdb to between 2014 and 2017). The library came from 5' RACE. The sample was run on an Illumina HiSeq 2500. A second PCR of about 6 to 12 cycles was run with a J-beta primer mix and a sample-barcoded 5' primer. In-frame beta chains were kept once TCRdb had trimmed the public reads at Q25 with fastp and called clones with MiXCR. Duplicate CDR3 protein sequences are folded into a single record with the most common DNA and genes. The sample table shows around 1.5 million distinct CDR3 sequences, and 55% to 75% are seen once. The ten top clones hold 6.5% to 8.5% of the sample. The specimen was blood. These receptors all stem from a man aged 18 to 30 in good health.

This clonotype was picked up one time. The junction shows a germline mismatch at one end, possibly a read error. The V call is TRBV11-2, the J call TRBJ2-7; the D is unclear. This CDR3 has 16 amino acids. Germline CDR1 and CDR2: SGHAT and FQNNGV. This CDR3 reads CASNLGDTSILYEQYF. CDR3 coding DNA: TGTGCCAGCAACTTAGGTGACACATCTATCCTCTACGAGCAGTACTTC. The variable domain in full, with the rest retrieved from reference TRBV11-2 and TRBJ2-7, is EAGVAQSPRYKIIEKRQSVAFWCNPISGHATLYWYQQILGQGPKLLIQFQNNGVVDDSQLPKDRFSAERLKGVDSTLKIQPAKLEDSAVYLCASNLGDTSILYEQYFGPGTRLTVT.

This chain links TRBV2 with TRBJ2-3; D is undetermined. Germline V CDR1 and CDR2: SNHLY, FYNNEI. V was clipped by 6 bases and J by 4 bases, with 14 bases between them. This CDR3 has 14 residues. The CDR3 region is CASRVAGSSDTQYF. CDR3 nucleotide sequence: TGTGCCAGCAGGGTGGCCGGATCATCAGATACGCAGTATTTT.

The chain joins TRBV7-9 to TRBJ2-5; 7 nucleotides align to TRBD1. The J call is uncertain, as TRBJ2-7 better fits the DNA end. CDR3 length: 15 amino acids. Germline CDR1 and CDR2: SEHNR and FQNEAQ (reference sequence). The CDR3 coding sequence is TGTGCCAGCAGCTCTATCTACGGGACAGTCTACGAGCAGTACTTC. As protein: CASSSIYGTVYEQYF.

The chain links TRBV10-3 to TRBJ1-1; D is undetermined. With 2 bases removed from V and 3 bases from J, the gap between germline ends came to 10 bases. The CDR3 loop spans 14 amino acids. The germline V gene has CDR1 ENHRY and CDR2 SYGVKD. CDR3 sequence: CAISEEGGYTEAFF. As DNA, the CDR3 is TGTGCCATCAGTGAGGAGGGTGGGTACACTGAAGCTTTCTTT.

This clonotype was seen ten or more times. This chain connects TRBV29-1 to TRBJ2-7; possibly TRBD1 or TRBD2 for D (5 bases each). The CDR3 spans 13 residues. Trimming removed 1 base from V and 0 bases from J, with 7 bases in between. CDR1 SQVTM and CDR2 ANQGSEA come from the germline V gene. CDR3: CSVEAGSSYEQYF. CDR3 bases: TGCAGCGTTGAAGCAGGGAGCTCCTACGAGCAGTACTTC.

V and J are TRBV20-1 and TRBJ2-3; maybe TRBD2 (7 bases). This CDR3 contains 16 residues. Per germline, CDR1 DFQATT and CDR2 SNEGSKA (reference sequence). Trimming took 2 bases from V and 1 from J, leaving 16 bases between them. CDR3: CSARILRGAGTDTQYF. The CDR3 nucleotides are TGCAGTGCTAGAATTCTTCGGGGGGCTGGCACAGATACGCAGTATTTT.

The rearrangement joins TRBV20-1 to TRBJ2-3; D gene ambiguous. The ends were cut back, 5 bases at V and 2 bases at J, with 17 bases in the middle. The germline gives CDR1 DFQATT, CDR2 SNEGSKA (reference sequence). CDR3 length: 15 amino acids. The CDR3 bases are TGCAGTGCTCAGTCGACAATGGGCCTCACAGATACGCAGTATTTT. Translation: CSAQSTMGLTDTQYF.

The chain couples TRBV6-1 to TRBJ2-1, with D possibly called TRBD1 or TRBD2 (5 bases each). CDR1 is MNHNS, CDR2 SASEGT, per germline. V was clipped by 1 base and J by 6 bases, with 22 bases between them. The CDR3 consists of 18 residues. CDR3 amino acids: CASSEEITGTPILNEQFF. Written as DNA, the CDR3 is TGTGCCAGCAGTGAAGAAATAACCGGGACCCCCATTCTCAATGAGCAGTTCTTC.

The rearrangement links TRBV6-2 or TRBV6-3 to TRBJ2-2, with 10 bases identical to TRBD2. CDR1 is MNHEY and CDR2 is SVGEGT in the germline V gene. J gave up 3 bases and V 7 bases, and 14 bases lay outside the gene matches. The CDR3 loop spans 18 amino acids. The CDR3 DNA follows: TGTGCCAGCACCTTTAGCGGGGGGCCCAAGCACCACACCGGGGAGCTGTTTTTT. It translates to CASTFSGGPKHHTGELFF.

This clonotype was counted once. The rearrangement uses TRBV29-1 and TRBJ2-1, with TRBD2 identical over 9 bases. V dropped 0 bases and J dropped 13; count of bases not matched to a gene: 19. CDR3 length equals 17 residues. Germline CDR1 SQVTM, CDR2 ANQGSEA. CDR3 loop: CSVEEESGGPFRETQFF. The CDR3, as DNA: TGCAGCGTTGAAGAGGAGAGCGGGGGGCCTTTCCGTGAGACCCAGTTCTTC.

This clonotype was seen only a few times. The DNA of the CDR3 is TGTGCCAGCGGCTTGCGTGTAGGCTCCTACGAGCAGTACTTC. Amino acids: CASGLRVGSYEQYF. This rearrangement joins TRBV27 to TRBJ2-7; D is unclear. CDR3 length equals 14 residues. Looked up from germline, CDR1 is MNHEY and CDR2 is SMNVEV (reference sequence). Trimming removed 8 bases from V and 0 bases from J, with 14 bases in between.

V and J are TRBV4-1 and TRBJ2-1, with D possibly being TRBD2 (5 bases). The CDR3 totals 16 residues. Germline V gene sequence: CDR1 MGHRA, CDR2 YSYEKL. The V end was cut by 3 bases, the J end by 6 bases, with 18 bases between. In nucleotides, the CDR3 is TGCGCCAGCAGCCAGATTGGGCTAGCAATTCCCAATGAGCAGTTCTTC. It codes for CASSQIGLAIPNEQFF.

A note on this clonotype: The germline gene is not matched at one end of the junction; a read error may be the cause. This chain links TRBV3-1 with TRBJ2-7; TRBD2 matches at 7 bases. The J call may not be correct, given that the DNA end is closer to TRBJ2-5. CDR1 and CDR2 (germline): LGHDT, YNNKEL (reference sequence). The CDR3 spans 13 residues. This CDR3 reads CASNQRGVETQYF. The CDR3 nucleotides are TGTGCCAGCAACCAACGGGGGGTAGAGACCCAGTACTTC.

The chain has TRBV20-1 and TRBJ2-5; weak D call: TRBD1 (6 bases). The V end was cut by 6 bases, the J end by 0 bases, with 20 bases between. The germline V gene encodes CDR1 DFQATT and CDR2 SNEGSKA (reference sequence). The CDR3 loop spans 16 amino acids. The chain's CDR3 is CSASGASGTHQETQYF. CDR3 DNA sequence: TGCAGTGCCAGCGGCGCGTCCGGGACACACCAAGAGACCCAGTACTTC.

The rearrangement joins TRBV29-1 to TRBJ2-1; D is undetermined. Germline assignment: CDR1 SQVTM and CDR2 ANQGSEA. V was clipped by 0 bases and J by 6 bases, with 6 bases between them. The CDR3 extends over 12 amino acids. CDR3: CSVEDTVNEQFF. The CDR3 DNA is TGCAGCGTTGAAGATACAGTCAATGAGCAGTTCTTC.

This clonotype was observed once. CDR3 in amino acids: CASSPTTVTVSYEQYF. In nucleotides, the CDR3 is TGCGCCAGCAGCCCCACTACAGTGACAGTCTCCTACGAGCAGTACTTC. The chain is built from TRBV4-1 and TRBJ2-7, with D tentatively TRBD1 (5 bases). V lost 4 bases and J 0 bases, leaving 16 bases between the germline ends. CDR1 and CDR2 from the germline V gene are MGHRA and YSYEKL. The CDR3 loop spans 16 amino acids.

The gene calls are TRBV5-6 and TRBJ2-3, with TRBD1 matching 7 bases. The germline V gene encodes CDR1 SGHDT and CDR2 YYEEEE. This CDR3 has 14 amino acids. J gave up 4 bases and V 4 bases, and 6 bases lay outside the gene matches. The CDR3 nucleotides are TGTGCCAGCAGCCCGGGGACAGTCTCAGATACGCAGTATTTT. This gives the protein CASSPGTVSDTQYF. Looking up the rest from reference TRBV5-6 and TRBJ2-3 gives the full variable domain: DAGVTQSPTHLIKTRGQQVTLRCSPKSGHDTVSWYQQALGQGPQFIFQYYEEEERQRGNFPDRFSGHQFPNYSSELNVNALLLGDSALYLCASSPGTVSDTQYFGPGTRLTVL.

This chain joins TRBV6-5 and TRBJ1-2, with a weak D call TRBD1 (5 bases). This CDR3 has 14 residues. Germline-derived CDR1 and CDR2 are MNHEY and SVGAGI. The germline V and J ends were trimmed by 0 bases and 0 bases, with 5 bases remaining between them. Written as DNA, the CDR3 is TGTGCCAGCAGTTACTCGACAGCTAACTATGGCTACACCTTC. Translating gives CASSYSTANYGYTF.

The chain employs TRBV20-1 and TRBJ1-2; 8 bases map to TRBD1. V was pared by 4 bases and J by 3 bases, with 4 bases of the junction left unmatched. The CDR3 contains 13 residues. The germline CDR1 and CDR2 sequences are DFQATT and SNEGSKA (reference sequence). CDR3 DNA: TGCAGTGCTAAGGACAGGGAAGACTATGGCTACACCTTC. It is translated as CSAKDREDYGYTF.